A single T cell receptor (beta chain) is shown here with its context. These data belong to a study of OX40 agonist ivuxolimab in advanced cancers. The germline gives CDR1 SGHNT, CDR2 YYREEE (reference sequence). This CDR3 is built from 16 residues. Losses at the gene ends were 4 bases for V and 0 bases for J; bases not matched to a gene: 2. Sequenced by immunoSEQ multiplex PCR; TCRdb stores in-frame clones only, minus some. The data contain tens of thousands of clones, about nine tenths of them singletons. The specimen was CD4+ or CD8+ T cells sorted from blood, collected in a trial of the OX40 agonist ivuxolimab. The chain links TRBV5-4 to TRBJ2-3; TRBD2 matches 13 bases. The sequence derives from an adult with an advanced solid tumor such as melanoma, head and neck, liver or kidney cancer. The CDR3 DNA reads TGTGCCAGCAGCAAGGGACTAGCGGGAAGCACAGATACGCAGTATTTT. This encodes CASSKGLAGSTDTQYF.